The clone carrying this TCR beta chain was seen a single time. Its antigen is unknown. CD45RA-negative memory and CD45RA+ naive subsets were split from the CD4+ cells. Generated by immunoSEQ multiplex PCR, the TCRdb table keeps only in-frame clones and is missing some. The sample includes about 1.5 million clones, around 98% of them seen just once. This record comes from a study of shared clonotypes between healthy human individuals. Findings and caveats of the study: Sampling involved blood alone; tissue repertoires likely differ. Larger estimated richness was generally seen in naive subsets than in memory subsets. Clonotype sharing across several donors was observed for about 5.5% of naive CD4 clonotypes.

Germline V gene lookup returns CDR1 KGHSH and CDR2 LQKENI. This CDR3 has 13 residues. Trimming shortened V by 3 bases and J by 0 bases, and 6 bases separated the two germline ends. The sequence came from a man aged 25 to 40 in good health. Sequencing was done on a sample of naive CD4+ T cells sorted from blood. The subset denotes: CD45RA+ positively selected. The chain carries TRBV18 and TRBJ2-7; D remains unclear. The CDR3, as DNA: TGTGCCAGCTCACCGTACAGCTCCTACGAGCAGTACTTC. The encoded protein is CASSPYSSYEQYF.